The present T cell receptor (beta chain) was sequenced within a study of PD-L1 blockade in urothelial cancer. Across the whole study: It was at 3 weeks (second dose) and 6 weeks after treatment start that blood was analyzed.

This CDR3 spans 13 amino acids. Germline V gene data show CDR1 as LNHDA and CDR2 as SQIVND (reference sequence). With 5 bases clipped from V and 8 bases from J, the junction kept 2 bases outside the gene matches. Time point here: peripheral blood 6 weeks after treatment start. Patients' urothelial carcinoma was locally advanced or metastatic. The investigators introduced synthetic TCR analog templates into each PCR as spikes. The protocol was immunoSEQ multiplex PCR, while the TCRdb copy is restricted to in-frame clones and leaves out a portion. This sample carries 45,000 to 55,000 clones, approximately 85% of them seen once, and the ten largest clones take roughly 1.9%.

The V and J genes are TRBV19 and TRBJ1-4; 10 bases are a match to TRBD1. The sequenced sample was PBMCs, obtained around atezolizumab (anti-PD-L1) treatment. The clonotype was recovered from a middle-aged man with urothelial cancer. In DNA form, the CDR3 reads TGTGCCAGTAGTCCGGGACAGGGGGAAAAACTGTTTTTT. Translating it yields CASSPGQGEKLFF.